A selection of T cell receptor beta chains follows, all from one sample in a study of T cell repertoires in cytomegalovirus infection. TCRdb re-called the reads with MiXCR, one entry per CDR3 protein. The sample yields fewer than 700,000 distinct CDR3 sequences, 24% seen once. Sequencing used CD8+ T cells from PBMCs. These receptors came from a human donor in good health (CMV status not recorded). Some clones in this sample may be carry-over from other donors' samples. Each CDR3 is given with its conserved first and last residue. The order of the fields is CDR3 length, D gene, J gene, V gene, clone size, CDR3 DNA, CDR3 protein. D genes are given only for firm matches. Some rows have no size entry. The others give once, few or many, or a class for an expanded clone.

17,NA,TRBJ1-5,TRBV20-1,NA,TGCAGTGCTAGAGGGTGGGGGGGAGAAGGCTCGGATCAGCCCCAGCATTTT,CSARGWGGEGSDQPQHF
14,NA,TRBJ2-7,TRBV5-6,few,TGTGCCAGCAGCTCCGTAGGGGAGGTCCACGAGCAGTACTTC,CASSSVGEVHEQYF
16,TRBD1,TRBJ1-4,TRBV14,few,TGTGCCAGCAGCCAAGATTGGCAGGGGGCTAATGAAAAACTGTTTTTT,CASSQDWQGANEKLFF
18,NA,TRBJ2-3,TRBV28,few,TGTGCCAGCAGTTTAATCGCAGGAGGACCCAGAATGGCAGATACGCAGTATTTT,CASSLIAGGPRMADTQYF
15,TRBD1,TRBJ2-7,TRBV12-3/TRBV12-4,many,TGTGCCAGCAGTAGGTGGGACAGAAGTCCCTACGAGCAGTACTTC,CASSRWDRSPYEQYF
13,NA,TRBJ2-5,TRBV12-3/TRBV12-4,many,TGTGCCAGCAGTTTAAACCCGACGGTTACCCAGTACTTC,CASSLNPTVTQYF
17,NA,TRBJ1-5,TRBV28,NA,TGTGCCAGCAGTTTTGGACAGTTAGAGGATAGCAATCAGCCCCAGCATTTT,CASSFGQLEDSNQPQHF
17,TRBD1,TRBJ2-5,TRBV29-1,NA,TGCAGCGTTGAAGGGGGGCTGGGAAGGGGGCTGATAGAGACCCAGTACTTC,CSVEGGLGRGLIETQYF
15,NA,TRBJ2-5,TRBV7-6,few,TGTGCCAGCAGCTCACCCACAGGGTTCGAAGAGACCCAGTACTTC,CASSSPTGFEETQYF
14,NA,TRBJ2-1,TRBV4-1,NA,TGCGCCAGCAGCCAAGGTAACAACTACAATGAGCAGTTCTTC,CASSQGNNYNEQFF
14,TRBD2,TRBJ2-1,TRBV15,NA,TGTGCCACCAGCAGGAGTCGGGGGGACAATGAGCAGTTCTTC,CATSRSRGDNEQFF
14,NA,TRBJ2-2,TRBV25-1,NA,TGTGCCAGCAGTGAATTGCGGAACACCGGGGAGCTGTTTTTT,CASSELRNTGELFF
15,TRBD1,TRBJ2-5,TRBV10-3,few,TGTGCCATCAGTGGGACAGGGGAGGTCGAGGAGACCCAGTACTTC,CAISGTGEVEETQYF
13,NA,TRBJ1-5,TRBV19,few,TGTGCCAGTAGTTGGGGGATGGTTCAGCCCCAGCATTTT,CASSWGMVQPQHF
19,NA,TRBJ1-4,TRBV9,few,TGTGCCAGCAGCGTAGAGCGGCGATGTGACAGGCCAACTAATGAAAAACTGTTTTTT,CASSVERRCDRPTNEKLFF
15,TRBD1,TRBJ2-1,TRBV28,many,TGTGCCAGCAGTACAGACGCCCTCGACAGGGGGGAGCAGTTCTTC,CASSTDALDRGEQFF
16,TRBD1,TRBJ1-5,TRBV7-8,few,TGTGCCAGCAGCCCTTGGGACAGCCCCTTCGATCAGCCCCAGCATTTT,CASSPWDSPFDQPQHF
15,NA,TRBJ2-2,TRBV6-6,many,TGTGCCAGCAGTTACAGCGGCTCATGGGGCGGGGAGCTGTTTTTT,CASSYSGSWGGELFF
15,NA,TRBJ1-5,TRBV5-5,NA,TGTGCCAGCAGCTTGAGAGGGGTTGGTCTTCAGCCCCAGCATTTT,CASSLRGVGLQPQHF
16,NA,TRBJ2-7,TRBV19,NA,TGTGCCAGTAGTAATTTTCAGGGGCAGAGACCCTACGAGCAGTACTTC,CASSNFQGQRPYEQYF
15,TRBD1,TRBJ2-7,TRBV20-1,few,TGCAGTGCTACCCCGGACAGGGGGCCTTCCTACGAGCAGTACTTC,CSATPDRGPSYEQYF
15,TRBD1,TRBJ1-1,TRBV19,NA,TGTGCCAGTAGTTCCAACAGGGGGCGCCGTACTGAAGCTTTCTTT,CASSSNRGRRTEAFF
17,NA,TRBJ2-1,TRBV14,few,TGTGCCAGCAGCCAAGGGGACGGGTGGCACTCCTACAATGAGCAGTTCTTC,CASSQGDGWHSYNEQFF
16,TRBD2,TRBJ2-1,TRBV10-3,many,TGTGCCATCAGTATTGGGACTAGCGGGGCCCCAGGGGAGCAGTTCTTC,CAISIGTSGAPGEQFF
19,TRBD2,TRBJ2-1,TRBV9,NA,TGTGCCAGCAGCTCCCCGGGGGTTTTGCGGGGGGGCCCCTACAATGAGCAGTTCTTC,CASSSPGVLRGGPYNEQFF
10,NA,TRBJ1-2,TRBV29-1,NA,TGCAGCGTTGACGGTGGCAGGGACACCTTC,CSVDGGRDTF
14,NA,TRBJ1-5,TRBV20-1,few,TGCAGTGCTAGAGCGGCTCAGGGCAATCAGCCCCAGCATTTT,CSARAAQGNQPQHF
16,NA,TRBJ2-3,TRBV6-2/TRBV6-3,NA,TGTGCCAGCAGTTACTACGCAGGGATTAGCACAGATACGCAGTATTTT,CASSYYAGISTDTQYF
16,TRBD2,TRBJ2-1,TRBV5-1,NA,TGCGCCAGCAGCTGGCTAGCGGGGGGTTCCTACAATGAGCAGTTCTTC,CASSWLAGGSYNEQFF
15,NA,TRBJ2-1,TRBV9,NA,TGTGCCAGCAGCGTAGCAGACGGGGTCAACAATGAGCAGTTCTTC,CASSVADGVNNEQFF
12,NA,TRBJ1-1,TRBV7-6,many,TGTGCCAGCAGCTTCGAGTTCTCTGAAGCTTTCTTT,CASSFEFSEAFF
16,NA,TRBJ2-2,TRBV4-1,NA,TGCGCCAGCAGCCAAGTCCGGGATTCGAACACCGGGGAGCTGTTTTTT,CASSQVRDSNTGELFF
14,NA,TRBJ2-4,TRBV20-1,few,TGCAGTGCTACCTCACGAGGGGGGATTTACATTCAGTACTTC,CSATSRGGIYIQYF
13,NA,TRBJ1-5,TRBV7-9,few,TGTGCCAGCGGGGGGTCGCGCAATCAGCCCCAGCATTTT,CASGGSRNQPQHF
15,NA,TRBJ1-1,TRBV6-2/TRBV6-3,few,TGTGCCAGCACCCCTGGGATTGTTCAGAACACTGAAGCTTTCTTT,CASTPGIVQNTEAFF
15,NA,TRBJ1-4,TRBV15,few,TGTGCCACCAGTGAATCAGGTGCAACTAATGAAAAACTGTTTTTT,CATSESGATNEKLFF
14,NA,TRBJ2-4,TRBV6-5,NA,TGTGCCAACAGTTACTCTCGAGCCAAAAACATTCAGTACTTC,CANSYSRAKNIQYF
17,NA,TRBJ2-1,TRBV6-2/TRBV6-3,many,TGTGCCAGCAGTTACACTCCACCGGGACTCTCCTACAATGAGCAGTTCTTC,CASSYTPPGLSYNEQFF
13,NA,TRBJ2-7,TRBV7-8,many,TGTGCCAGCAGCTCCCCTGGACTGTACGAGCAGTACTTC,CASSSPGLYEQYF
16,TRBD2,TRBJ2-7,TRBV6-5,NA,TGTGCCACCGGGACTAGATCGGAAAAAAGCTCCTACGAGCAGTACTTC,CATGTRSEKSSYEQYF